The 27 T cell receptor beta chains below were found in one sample sequenced in a study of early T cells in non-severe SARS-CoV-2 infection. TCRdb passed the 5' RACE reads through MiXCR, listing each CDR3 protein once. The sample includes approximately 20,000 distinct CDR3 sequences, approximately 4.5% of them seen just once. Material for sequencing was whole blood. The source is an adult who was a healthcare worker with PCR-confirmed SARS-CoV-2 infection or an uninfected control (not recorded which).

This clonotype was recorded many times. The rearrangement uses TRBV30 and TRBJ2-1, with D tentatively TRBD2 (6 bases). Germline CDR1 reads GTSNPN; CDR2 reads SVGIG (reference sequence). This CDR3 is 13 amino acids long. V was pared by 6 bases and J by 1 base, with 10 bases between. CDR3 DNA sequence: TGTGCCTGTGGCGGGGAGTCCTACAATGAGCAGTTCTTC. Its translation: CACGGESYNEQFF. Full variable domain (outside the CDR3, taken from reference TRBV30 and TRBJ2-1): SQTIHQWPATLVQPVGSPLSLECTVEGTSNPNLYWYRQAAGRGLQLLFYSVGIGQISSEVPQNLSASRPQDRQFILSSKKLLLSDSGFYLCACGGESYNEQFFGPGTRLTVL.

This clonotype was seen ten or more times. The chain employs TRBV6-2 or TRBV6-3 and TRBJ1-2, with TRBD1 identical over 7 bases. J was trimmed by 8 bases and V by 7 bases; bases with no gene match: 13. Germline V gives CDR1 MNHEY, CDR2 SVGEGT. The CDR3 contains 14 residues. Here the CDR3 reads CASTGDSRLRGYTF. In DNA form, the CDR3 reads TGTGCCAGCACCGGGGACAGCCGATTGAGGGGCTACACCTTC.

This clonotype has a count of ten or more. This chain joins TRBV6-2 or TRBV6-3 and TRBJ1-1, with D unclear. V was clipped by 5 bases and J by 6 bases, with 10 bases between them. Germline lookup yields CDR1 MNHEY and CDR2 SVGEGT. This CDR3 has 12 residues. CDR3 DNA: TGTGCCAGCAGTAGTAGGATATCTGAAGCTTTCTTT. This translates into CASSSRISEAFF.

This clonotype was found many times. The chain employs TRBV6-1 and TRBJ1-2, with TRBD1 as a possible D gene (5 bases). Looked up from germline, CDR1 is MNHNS and CDR2 is SASEGT. This CDR3 spans 15 amino acids. V lost 0 bases and J 6 bases, leaving 14 bases between the germline ends. The CDR3 DNA follows: TGTGCCAGCAGTGAAGCCCCCAGGGAAGGTCATGGCTACACCTTC. This encodes CASSEAPREGHGYTF.

The chain recombines TRBV24-1 with TRBJ2-2; D is unresolved. V dropped 9 bases and J dropped 1 base, with 8 bases sitting between them. From germline, CDR1 is KGHDR and CDR2 SFDVKD. CDR3 size: 13 residues. The CDR3 sequence: CATGSMNTGELFF. CDR3 nucleotide sequence: TGTGCCACCGGAAGCATGAACACCGGGGAGCTGTTTTTT.

This clonotype showed up many times. The rearrangement uses TRBV28 and TRBJ1-2; D ambiguous. V was cut by 4 bases and J by 6 bases, with 9 bases left in between. There are 12 residues in the CDR3. From germline, CDR1 is MDHEN and CDR2 SYDVKM. The CDR3, as DNA: TGTGCCAGCAGTTCTTTAGGCGATGGCTACACCTTC. Protein sequence: CASSSLGDGYTF.

This clonotype was found many times. This sequence joins TRBV13 and TRBJ2-4; D possibly matches TRBD1 or TRBD2 (5 bases each). In germline, CDR1 is PRHDT, CDR2 FYEKMQ (reference sequence). The CDR3 covers 13 residues. The germline V and J ends were trimmed by 5 bases and 4 bases, with 9 bases remaining between them. Here the CDR3 reads CASSLEGKNIQYF. The CDR3 DNA follows: TGTGCCAGCAGCCTAGAGGGGAAAAACATTCAGTACTTC.

In its sample, this clonotype was seen many times. The chain links TRBV19 to TRBJ2-3, with D hard to call. Trimming shortened V by 5 bases and J by 6 bases, and 12 bases separated the two germline ends. Germline lookup yields CDR1 LNHDA and CDR2 SQIVND (reference sequence). The CDR3 has 13 residues. As DNA, the CDR3 is TGTGCCAGTAGTCAGGCTGGTCAGGATACGCAGTATTTT. Residues: CASSQAGQDTQYF. Variable domain in full (rest from reference TRBV19 and TRBJ2-3): DGGITQSPKYLFRKEGQNVTLSCEQNLNHDAMYWYRQDPGQGLRLIYYSQIVNDFQKGDIAEGYSVSREKKESFPLTVTSAQKNPTAFYLCASSQAGQDTQYFGPGTRLTVL.

The table lists this clonotype with many counts. The J gene is TRBJ2-7, the V gene TRBV4-2; tentative D call: TRBD1 (6 bases). Trimming pared 0 bases from V and 2 bases from J, leaving 11 bases between. Germline CDR1 LGHNA, CDR2 YNFKEQ. This CDR3 comprises 15 residues. In nucleotides, the CDR3 is TGTGCCAGCAGCCAAGAATTAGGACAGACCTACGAGCAGTACTTC. Protein sequence: CASSQELGQTYEQYF.

This clonotype came up many times. A read error may account for a junction end that differs from germline. The chain uses TRBV13 and TRBJ1-1; possibly TRBD1 for D (5 bases). The CDR3 covers 12 residues. The germline CDR1 and CDR2 sequences are PRHDT and FYEKMQ (reference sequence). CDR3 DNA sequence: TGTGTCAGCAGCTTATTGGGGGGGAAAGCTTTCTTT. Translated: CVSSLLGGKAFF.

In this sample, this clonotype turned up many times. This chain uses TRBV10-3 with TRBJ1-2, with 9 nucleotides matching TRBD1. Germline V CDR1 and CDR2: ENHRY, SYGVKD. Unmatched junction bases numbered 9, after V lost 7 bases and J lost 6 bases. The CDR3 is 14 amino acids. The CDR3 loop reads CAIKRDREWDGYTF. Written as DNA, the CDR3 is TGTGCCATCAAGAGGGACAGGGAATGGGATGGCTACACCTTC.

This clonotype appeared many times. This chain uses TRBV6-2 or TRBV6-3 with TRBJ2-7; 10 bases agree with TRBD2. The V gene's germline CDR1 is MNHEY and CDR2 SVGEGT. The ends lost 1 base at V and 0 bases at J; junction bases unmatched: 15. The CDR3 sequence is 20 residues long. The CDR3 region is CASSYYPGQASGGPSYEQYF. CDR3 bases: TGTGCCAGCAGTTACTACCCAGGACAAGCTAGCGGGGGACCCTCCTACGAGCAGTACTTC.

This clonotype was picked up many times. V is TRBV7-9 and J is TRBJ2-7; the match to TRBD1 covers 9 bases. Germline loops: CDR1 SEHNR, CDR2 FQNEAQ (reference sequence). The ends lost 4 bases at V and 6 bases at J; junction bases unmatched: 10. This CDR3 comprises 15 residues. CDR3 DNA: TGTGCCAGCAGCTGGACAGGGGCCCAACGAGGCGAGCAGTACTTC. Its protein is CASSWTGAQRGEQYF.

The table lists this clonotype with many counts. This chain links TRBV5-6 with TRBJ1-2; D is undetermined. The CDR3 extends over 12 amino acids. Germline V gene sequence: CDR1 SGHDT, CDR2 YYEEEE. V lost 0 bases to trimming and J lost 4 bases, with 4 bases between them. CDR3 sequence: CASSLGLYGYTF. The CDR3 nucleotides are TGTGCCAGCAGCTTGGGGCTCTATGGCTACACCTTC. Full variable domain (rest looked up from reference TRBV5-6 and TRBJ1-2): DAGVTQSPTHLIKTRGQQVTLRCSPKSGHDTVSWYQQALGQGPQFIFQYYEEEERQRGNFPDRFSGHQFPNYSSELNVNALLLGDSALYLCASSLGLYGYTFGSGTRLTVV.

There are many counts of this clonotype. J is TRBJ2-7 and V is TRBV28, with 9 bases fitting TRBD2. Germline V gene sequence: CDR1 MDHEN, CDR2 SYDVKM. CDR3 size: 14 residues. The V gene end was trimmed by 6 bases and the J gene end by 3 bases; junction bases not matched to a gene: 6. CDR3 DNA sequence: TGTGCCAGCAGGTTTAGCGGGGGCGGCTACGAGCAGTACTTC. Translating it yields CASRFSGGGYEQYF.

This clonotype was recorded many times. The V and J genes are TRBV12-3 or TRBV12-4 and TRBJ1-5, with no clear D. The CDR3 covers 13 residues. Trimming stripped 3 bases from V and 0 bases from J, with 3 bases between. CDR3 residues: CASSFFSNQPQHF. The CDR3 nucleotides are TGTGCCAGCAGTTTCTTTAGCAATCAGCCCCAGCATTTT.

The chain recombines TRBV12-3 or TRBV12-4 with TRBJ1-4; perhaps TRBD1 as D (6 bases). The CDR3 runs to 15 residues. V dropped 5 bases and J dropped 3 bases, with 13 bases sitting between them. This CDR3 reads CASSLQGISNEKLFF. Here the CDR3 DNA reads TGTGCCAGCAGTCTCCAGGGGATTTCTAATGAAAAACTGTTTTTT.

This clonotype was detected many times. The genes are TRBV7-8 and TRBJ2-3; D remains unclear. The CDR3 extends over 14 amino acids. Germline CDR1 SGHVS, CDR2 FQNEAQ. V dropped 0 bases and J dropped 3 bases, with 7 bases sitting between them. The CDR3 region has the DNA TGTGCCAGCAGCTTAGCGGGGTTTACAGATACGCAGTATTTT. Translating it yields CASSLAGFTDTQYF. Filled out from reference TRBV7-8 and TRBJ2-3, the complete variable domain reads GAGVSQSPRYKVAKRGQDVALRCDPISGHVSLFWYQQALGQGPEFLTYFQNEAQLDKSGLPSDRFFAERPEGSVSTLKIQRTQQEDSAVYLCASSLAGFTDTQYFGPGTRLTVL.

CDR3 amino acids: CASSLSSEQYF. DNA for the CDR3: TGTGCCAGCAGCTTATCAAGCGAGCAGTACTTC. The chain combines TRBV13 with TRBJ2-7; D gene unclear. Trimming cost V 2 bases and J 6 bases, with 5 bases left between them. The V gene's germline CDR1 is PRHDT and CDR2 FYEKMQ (reference sequence). This CDR3 contains 11 residues.

Many counts were recorded for this clonotype. The V and J genes are TRBV4-2 and TRBJ1-2; no definite D call. The CDR3 covers 14 residues. Trimming stripped 1 base from V and 4 bases from J, with 10 bases between. Germline assignment: CDR1 LGHNA and CDR2 YNFKEQ. The CDR3 nucleotides read TGTGCCAGCAGCCAAGTAGGGAGCCCCTATGGCTACACCTTC. It codes for CASSQVGSPYGYTF.

CDR3 coding DNA: TGTGCCAGCAGTTTCGGACAGGTAGAGACCCAGTACTTC. Translation: CASSFGQVETQYF. The chain combines TRBV12-3 or TRBV12-4 with TRBJ2-5; 7 nucleotides match TRBD1. The V gene end was trimmed by 3 bases and the J gene end by 4 bases; junction bases not matched to a gene: 2. The CDR3 covers 13 residues.

This clonotype appeared many times. This sequence joins TRBV7-8 and TRBJ1-2; a possible D gene is TRBD1 (5 bases). Trimming took 3 bases from V and 4 from J, leaving 21 bases between them. Per the germline V gene, CDR1 is SGHVS and CDR2 is FQNEAQ. CDR3 size: 17 residues. The CDR3 loop reads CASSFLFRDSLGYGYTF. The CDR3, as DNA: TGTGCCAGCAGCTTTCTTTTCCGGGACTCATTAGGCTATGGCTACACCTTC.

This clonotype has at least ten counts. The chain carries TRBV7-2 and TRBJ2-5; D gene ambiguous. The germline V and J ends were trimmed by 2 bases and 4 bases, with 5 bases remaining between them. CDR1 is SGHTA, CDR2 FQGNSA, per germline. The CDR3 consists of 12 residues. The CDR3 coding sequence is TGTGCCAGCAGCTTATCCTTAGAGACCCAGTACTTC. Amino acid sequence: CASSLSLETQYF.

This clonotype was observed a handful of times. The rearrangement joins TRBV2 to TRBJ2-1, with D maybe TRBD2 (6 bases). The CDR3 contains 17 residues. Germline V CDR1 and CDR2: SNHLY, FYNNEI. Trimming removed 2 bases from V and 2 bases from J, with 16 bases in between. CDR3 nucleotides: TGTGCCAGCAGTGAACGTCTAGCGCCTGGGCCCTACAATGAGCAGTTCTTC. Translating it yields CASSERLAPGPYNEQFF.

This clonotype has at least ten counts. The CDR3 sequence: CASSQENAREFYEQYF. CDR3 bases: TGCGCCAGCAGCCAAGAGAACGCCAGGGAGTTCTACGAGCAGTACTTC. V and J are TRBV4-3 and TRBJ2-7; D might be TRBD1 or TRBD2, each matching 5 bases. Trimming took off 0 bases at V and 3 bases at J, with 15 bases between the two ends. Germline V gives CDR1 LGHNA, CDR2 YSLEER. The CDR3 covers 16 residues.

This clonotype was counted at least ten times. The V gene is TRBV23-1, the J gene TRBJ2-3; D unclear. TRBV23-1 counts as an open reading frame of uncertain function. The CDR3 contains 14 residues. V lost 6 bases and J 1 base, leaving 11 bases between the germline ends. The CDR3 DNA follows: TGCGCCAGCAGACCGTCCCCTCGCACAGATACGCAGTATTTT. Translated: CASRPSPRTDTQYF.

This clonotype counts as medium-sized. The gene calls are TRBV19 and TRBJ2-7, with TRBD1 identical over 9 bases. The CDR3 sequence is 14 residues long. CDR1 and CDR2 from the germline V gene are LNHDA and SQIVND (reference sequence). J was trimmed by 0 bases and V by 4 bases; bases with no gene match: 1. The DNA of the CDR3 is TGTGCCAGTAGTACGACAGGGGGCTCCTACGAGCAGTACTTC. Translating it yields CASSTTGGSYEQYF. The full variable domain, in which reference TRBV19 and TRBJ2-7 provide the parts outside the CDR3, is DGGITQSPKYLFRKEGQNVTLSCEQNLNHDAMYWYRQDPGQGLRLIYYSQIVNDFQKGDIAEGYSVSREKKESFPLTVTSAQKNPTAFYLCASSTTGGSYEQYFGPGTRLTVT.